The 13 T cell receptor beta chains given below trace back to one sample, sequenced in a study of patients and donors after allogeneic stem cell transplantation. One entry per CDR3 protein results from TCRdb running MiXCR on the RT-PCR reads. In the table there are more than 55,000 distinct CDR3 sequences, roughly 13% of which are singletons. The sequenced sample was blood, either unsorted or a sorted T cell fraction (not recorded which). The receptors shown here come from a human donor who was either an allogeneic HSCT recipient or a stem cell or donor lymphocyte infusion donor (not recorded which). It is not recorded whose cells these are; they may come from a transplant donor.

V gene TRBV20-1 combines with J gene TRBJ1-1, with D unclear. This CDR3 spans 15 amino acids. CDR1 DFQATT and CDR2 SNEGSKA come from the germline V gene (reference sequence). V was cut by 2 bases and J by 4 bases, with 17 bases left in between. The CDR3 loop reads CSARLSTAGVTEAFF. The DNA for the CDR3 is TGCAGTGCTAGACTCTCGACGGCTGGGGTCACTGAAGCTTTCTTT.

This clonotype was detected ten times or more. V gene TRBV10-3 combines with J gene TRBJ1-1, with no clear D. The CDR3 extends over 13 amino acids. The V end lost 8 bases, the J end lost 2 bases, and 12 bases lay between the germline ends. Germline V gives CDR1 ENHRY, CDR2 SYGVKD. For the CDR3, the DNA is TGTGCCATCTCCTCTGGCGGAAACACTGAAGCTTTCTTT. It specifies CAISSGGNTEAFF.

The CDR3 DNA reads TGTGCCAGCAGATTTTTAGAGACCCAGTACTTC. It translates to CASRFLETQYF. This sequence joins TRBV25-1 and TRBJ2-5; D gene ambiguous. The CDR3 has 11 amino acids. With 6 bases removed from V and 4 bases from J, the gap between germline ends came to 6 bases. Germline V gene sequence: CDR1 MGHDK, CDR2 SYGVNS.

This clonotype was seen a handful of times. V usage is TRBV15 and J usage is TRBJ2-2; D is perhaps TRBD2 (5 bases). The CDR3 sequence is 16 residues long. The germline gives CDR1 LNHNV, CDR2 YYDKDF (reference sequence). The V and J ends lost 0 bases and 5 bases respectively, with 13 bases between them. The CDR3 here is CATSRDDLRDTGELFF. The CDR3 nucleotides are TGTGCCACCAGCAGAGATGATCTGAGGGATACCGGGGAGCTGTTTTTT.

The chain has TRBV20-1 and TRBJ2-3; D not resolved. CDR1 and CDR2 from the germline V gene are DFQATT and SNEGSKA (reference sequence). The CDR3 loop spans 13 amino acids. The germline V and J ends were trimmed by 1 base and 1 base, with 6 bases remaining between them. In DNA, the CDR3 is TGCAGTGCTAGAGTATCGGGCACAGATACGCAGTATTTT. It encodes CSARVSGTDTQYF.

This clonotype was picked up a small number of times. This chain connects TRBV20-1 to TRBJ2-2; D call uncertain. This CDR3 is built from 13 residues. V gave up 1 base and J gave up 3 bases, with 6 bases separating them. Germline V gene sequence: CDR1 DFQATT, CDR2 SNEGSKA (reference sequence). The CDR3 nucleotides read TGCAGTGCTAGAGGGCTGTACACCGGGGAGCTGTTTTTT. Its protein is CSARGLYTGELFF.

The chain joins TRBV20-1 to TRBJ2-7; a possible D gene is TRBD2 (6 bases). Between the trimmed V and J ends, which lost 0 bases and 0 bases, there was a span of 18 bases. Germline V gene sequence: CDR1 DFQATT, CDR2 SNEGSKA (reference sequence). The CDR3 has 17 residues. CDR3 nucleotide sequence: TGCAGTGCTAGAGAGATGGGAGGTGGCGGACTCTCCTACGAGCAGTACTTC. This translates into CSAREMGGGGLSYEQYF.

This chain uses TRBV7-2 with TRBJ2-3, with 12 bases matching TRBD2. Germline-derived CDR1 and CDR2 are SGHTA and FQGNSA. The CDR3 has 15 residues. V dropped 5 bases and J dropped 5; count of bases not matched to a gene: 5. CDR3 region: CASSRLAGGQDTQYF. The CDR3, as DNA: TGTGCCAGCAGCCGGCTAGCGGGAGGGCAAGATACGCAGTATTTT. The full variable domain, completed using reference TRBV7-2 and TRBJ2-3, is GAGVSQSPSNKVTEKGKDVELRCDPISGHTALYWYRQSLGQGLEFLIYFQGNSAPDKSGLPSDRFSAERTGGSVSTLTIQRTQQEDSAVYLCASSRLAGGQDTQYFGPGTRLTVL.

Only a few counts were recorded for this clonotype. The chain joins TRBV20-1 to TRBJ2-7; perhaps TRBD2 as D (6 bases). This CDR3 spans 11 amino acids. Germline assignment: CDR1 DFQATT and CDR2 SNEGSKA (reference sequence). V was cut by 7 bases and J by 5 bases, with 12 bases left in between. CDR3 loop: CSGWGGNEQYF. The CDR3 nucleotides are TGCAGTGGCTGGGGAGGCAACGAGCAGTACTTC.

This clonotype appeared a few times. The gene calls are TRBV30 and TRBJ2-3; weak D call: TRBD2 (6 bases). The germline V and J ends were trimmed by 7 bases and 12 bases, with 20 bases remaining between them. Germline V gives CDR1 GTSNPN, CDR2 SVGIG (reference sequence). This CDR3 contains 12 residues. CDR3 residues: CASQPGGSEQYF. The CDR3 nucleotides read TGTGCCTCCCAACCCGGGGGTAGCGAACAGTATTTT.

This clonotype occurred a few times. This chain connects TRBV6-5 to TRBJ1-2, with D possibly TRBD1 on 5 matching bases. Germline V gives CDR1 MNHEY, CDR2 SVGAGI. This CDR3 region has 13 residues. The V and J ends lost 5 bases and 4 bases respectively, with 11 bases between them. For the CDR3, the DNA is TGTGCCAGCAGTACCTCGGGGGTCTATGGCTACACCTTC. Encoded protein: CASSTSGVYGYTF.

The V gene is TRBV5-1, the J gene TRBJ2-1; 10 positions agree with TRBD2. There are 15 residues in the CDR3. Germline V gene sequence: CDR1 SGHRS, CDR2 YFSETQ. V was pared by 2 bases and J by 6 bases, with 5 bases of the junction left unmatched. The CDR3 nucleotides are TGCGCCAGCAGCTTACGTCCTAGCGGGAGCAATGAGCAGTTCTTC. Translating gives CASSLRPSGSNEQFF.

V usage is TRBV10-3 and J usage is TRBJ1-2; 7 nucleotides match TRBD1. CDR1 ENHRY and CDR2 SYGVKD come from the germline V gene. The V segment lost 4 bases and the J segment 5 bases; nucleotides outside the gene matches: 7. The CDR3 has 14 amino acids. The CDR3 DNA follows: TGTGCCATCAGTGCGAAAGACAGGGTGTATGGCTACACCTTC. This encodes CAISAKDRVYGYTF.